The 27 T cell receptor beta chains listed next were all sequenced from one sample in a study of human T cells and chemical hapten exposure. TCRdb re-called the RACE reads through MiXCR, storing one row per CDR3 protein. The sample shows 65,000 to 80,000 distinct CDR3 sequences, about 8.7% of them seen only once. The time point was: healthy volunteer bleed at 6 weeks. RNA extraction used unfractionated whole blood as the source of total RNA. The sequenced sample was whole blood. Every receptor here comes from a male donor in good health. Some clones in this sample may be carry-over from other donors' samples.

This chain joins TRBV14 and TRBJ2-3; no reliable D call. This CDR3 has 14 amino acids. The germline V gene has CDR1 SGHDN and CDR2 FVKESK. Trimming took 5 bases from V and 0 from J, leaving 9 bases between them. The CDR3 spells CASSSVPSTDTQYF. In DNA form, the CDR3 reads TGTGCCAGCAGCAGCGTACCTAGCACAGATACGCAGTATTTT.

This clonotype has at least ten counts. The gene calls are TRBV5-1 and TRBJ1-6; D may be TRBD1 (6 bases). Trimming took 3 bases from V and 6 from J, leaving 10 bases between them. The CDR3 extends over 14 amino acids. Germline CDR1 SGHRS, CDR2 YFSETQ. The CDR3 DNA reads as TGCGCCAGCAGCTCGACAGGTCCTAATTCACCCCTCCACTTT. This codes for CASSSTGPNSPLHF.

This clonotype showed up just a few times. This chain connects TRBV6-5 to TRBJ2-5; 16 nucleotides match TRBD2. J gave up 5 bases and V 0 bases, and 3 bases lay outside the gene matches. CDR1 is MNHEY, CDR2 SVGAGI, per germline. The CDR3 consists of 17 residues. In DNA, the CDR3 is TGTGCCAGCAGTTACTCAGGGACTAGCGGGAGGGCGGAGACCCAGTACTTC. Translated, it gives CASSYSGTSGRAETQYF.

This clonotype was observed at least ten times. V usage is TRBV20-1 and J usage is TRBJ1-3; D remains ambiguous. Germline V gene sequence: CDR1 DFQATT, CDR2 SNEGSKA (reference sequence). V was trimmed by 1 base and J by 0 bases, leaving 4 bases between them. The CDR3 extends over 13 amino acids. The CDR3 reads CSARVSSGNTIYF. Written as DNA, the CDR3 is TGCAGTGCTAGAGTCAGCTCTGGAAACACCATATATTTT.

There are a few counts of this clonotype. The rearrangement links TRBV12-3 or TRBV12-4 to TRBJ1-4, with D maybe TRBD1 (5 bases). Trimming took off 4 bases at V and 6 bases at J, with 9 bases between the two ends. The length of the CDR3 is 13 residues. CDR3: CASSSGTDEKLFF. DNA of the CDR3: TGTGCCAGCAGTTCCGGGACGGATGAAAAACTGTTTTTT.

This clonotype was observed many times. The genes are TRBV6-4 and TRBJ2-3; D gene ambiguous. V was trimmed by 0 bases and J by 7 bases, leaving 8 bases between them. The CDR3 contains 13 residues. Germline CDR1 reads MRHNA; CDR2 reads SNTAGT. CDR3 sequence reads: CASSDSERNTQYF. The CDR3 coding sequence is TGTGCCAGCAGTGACTCAGAGCGAAATACGCAGTATTTT.

This clonotype was seen a few times. The chain is built from TRBV4-1 and TRBJ1-1; tentative D call: TRBD1 (5 bases). The V and J ends lost 1 base and 8 bases respectively, with 11 bases between them. The germline V gene encodes CDR1 MGHRA and CDR2 YSYEKL. There are 13 residues in the CDR3. CDR3 in amino acids: CASSQGGGKEAFF. The CDR3 nucleotides read TGCGCCAGCAGCCAAGGGGGCGGGAAAGAAGCTTTCTTT.

This clonotype showed up many times. The chain recombines TRBV6-5 with TRBJ1-1, with D unresolved. Germline assignment: CDR1 MNHEY and CDR2 SVGAGI. The CDR3 covers 17 residues. Trimming removed 10 bases at V and 0 bases at J, with 24 bases between. The CDR3 DNA reads TGTGCCACCACTATGTCGGCGGCCGTGAAGATGAACACTGAAGCTTTCTTT. It is translated as CATTMSAAVKMNTEAFF.

The V and J genes are TRBV24-1 and TRBJ2-3, with TRBD1 as a possible D gene (5 bases). V lost 2 bases and J 7 bases, leaving 6 bases between the germline ends. The CDR3 length is 12 residues. CDR1 is KGHDR and CDR2 is SFDVKD in the germline V gene. CDR3 amino acids: CATSDWTNTQYF. In nucleotides, the CDR3 is TGTGCCACCAGTGATTGGACAAATACGCAGTATTTT.

This chain links TRBV12-3 or TRBV12-4 with TRBJ1-1; D uncertain. The CDR3 contains 13 residues. V was shortened by 7 bases and J by 0 bases, with 9 bases between the two germline ends. As DNA, the CDR3 is TGTGCCAGCAAAGCCACCATGAACACTGAAGCTTTCTTT. As protein: CASKATMNTEAFF.

This clonotype was seen a handful of times. The rearrangement joins TRBV10-3 to TRBJ2-7; tentatively, D is TRBD2 (5 bases). Germline values: CDR1 ENHRY, CDR2 SYGVKD. V lost 4 bases and J lost 6, with 19 bases in between. The CDR3 loop spans 15 amino acids. This chain's CDR3 is CAISGGRSGMGEQYF. CDR3 nucleotide sequence: TGTGCCATCAGTGGGGGTCGTTCGGGGATGGGCGAGCAGTACTTC.

This clonotype appeared many times. The chain has TRBV13 and TRBJ1-1, with D possibly TRBD1 on 6 matching bases. The CDR3 has 14 residues. Germline V lookup: CDR1 PRHDT, CDR2 FYEKMQ (reference sequence). The germline V and J ends were trimmed by 2 bases and 6 bases, with 13 bases remaining between them. The CDR3 is CASSLRRGLAEAFF. The DNA for the CDR3 is TGTGCCAGCAGCTTAAGGCGGGGGCTGGCTGAAGCTTTCTTT.

This clonotype was observed a few times. The chain is built from TRBV20-1 and TRBJ2-1, with 13 positions matching TRBD2. V shed 2 bases, J shed 8 bases, and the junction held 9 bases outside the gene matches. Germline V gives CDR1 DFQATT, CDR2 SNEGSKA (reference sequence). There are 16 residues in the CDR3. CDR3 DNA sequence: TGCAGTGCTAGAATACAACTAGCGGGAGGGTCCGATGAGCAGTTCTTC. Translation: CSARIQLAGGSDEQFF.

The chain uses TRBV12-3 or TRBV12-4 and TRBJ1-2, with TRBD1 identical over 7 bases. V lost 6 bases and J lost 8; bases outside the gene matches: 15. The CDR3 has 15 residues. CDR3 loop: CASSLGGREGLGYTF. The CDR3 coding sequence is TGTGCCAGCAGCCTAGGGGGCAGGGAGGGACTGGGCTACACCTTC.

This clonotype was observed many times. The rearrangement uses TRBV20-1 and TRBJ2-1, with D perhaps TRBD1 (5 bases). The ends were cut back, 0 bases at V and 5 bases at J, with 8 bases in the middle. The CDR3 totals 13 residues. From germline, CDR1 is DFQATT and CDR2 SNEGSKA (reference sequence). CDR3 coding DNA: TGCAGTGCTAGAGAAGCAGGGAACAATGAGCAGTTCTTC. It yields the protein CSAREAGNNEQFF.

The chain has TRBV4-2 and TRBJ1-2; D not certain. The CDR3 consists of 17 residues. The germline V gene encodes CDR1 LGHNA and CDR2 YNFKEQ. V was pared by 0 bases and J by 5 bases, with 19 bases between. CDR3 coding DNA: TGTGCCAGCAGCCAAGATCGGACGGTGACGGGAGCTTATGGCTACACCTTC. This sequence encodes CASSQDRTVTGAYGYTF.

The chain links TRBV10-3 to TRBJ2-3; TRBD2 is a possible D gene (6 bases). The V gene lost 4 bases and the J gene lost 1 base, with 15 bases spanning the gap. The CDR3 is 16 residues long. Germline loops: CDR1 ENHRY, CDR2 SYGVKD. This CDR3 reads CAISAPPPSGTDTQYF. CDR3 coding DNA: TGTGCCATCAGTGCGCCCCCCCCTAGCGGCACAGATACGCAGTATTTT.

A few counts support this clonotype. V and J are TRBV5-1 and TRBJ2-3; D is uncertain. This CDR3 region has 14 residues. V was pared by 0 bases and J by 3 bases, with 8 bases between. Germline loops: CDR1 SGHRS, CDR2 YFSETQ. The CDR3: CASSLVGLTDTQYF. As DNA, the CDR3 is TGCGCCAGCAGCTTGGTGGGCCTTACAGATACGCAGTATTTT. Looking up the rest from reference TRBV5-1 and TRBJ2-3 gives the full variable domain: KAGVTQTPRYLIKTRGQQVTLSCSPISGHRSVSWYQQTPGQGLQFLFEYFSETQRNKGNFPGRFSGRQFSNSRSEMNVSTLELGDSALYLCASSLVGLTDTQYFGPGTRLTVL.

This clonotype was seen many times. This chain uses TRBV10-3 with TRBJ1-6; 7 bases align to TRBD1. The CDR3 extends over 18 amino acids. The trim removed 0 bases at V and 0 bases at J, leaving 5 bases unmatched. Germline V gene data show CDR1 as ENHRY and CDR2 as SYGVKD. The CDR3 bases are TGTGCCATCAGTGAGTCCGAGGGACAGAGCTCCTATAATTCACCCCTCCACTTT. It codes for CAISESEGQSSYNSPLHF.

This clonotype was counted between two and nine times. The chain is built from TRBV10-3 and TRBJ2-3, with 7 bases aligning to TRBD1. Germline V CDR1 and CDR2: ENHRY, SYGVKD. J was trimmed by 2 bases and V by 3 bases; bases with no gene match: 5. CDR3 length equals 15 residues. The CDR3 nucleotides read TGTGCCATCAGTGATCCAACAGGGGCCACAGATACGCAGTATTTT. Translated: CAISDPTGATDTQYF.

This clonotype was counted only a few times. This chain links TRBV29-1 with TRBJ2-5; 7 nucleotides agree with TRBD1. The CDR3 covers 11 residues. Germline V lookup: CDR1 SQVTM, CDR2 ANQGSEA. V lost 8 bases and J lost 5; bases outside the gene matches: 5. The CDR3 protein is CSLGTAETQYF. Written as DNA, the CDR3 is TGCAGCCTAGGGACAGCCGAGACCCAGTACTTC. Drawing the rest from reference TRBV29-1 and TRBJ2-5, the complete variable domain is SAVISQKPSRDICQRGTSLTIQCQVDSQVTMMFWYRQQPGQSLTLIATANQGSEATYESGFVIDKFPISRPNLTFSTLTVSNMSPEDSSIYLCSLGTAETQYFGPGTRLLVL.

V usage is TRBV29-1 and J usage is TRBJ1-6; D perhaps matches TRBD1 (5 bases). There are 13 residues in the CDR3. Per the germline V gene, CDR1 is SQVTM and CDR2 is ANQGSEA. Trimming took 4 bases from V and 9 from J, leaving 13 bases between them. The CDR3 here is CSVAGAVGSPLHF. The CDR3 coding sequence is TGCAGCGTTGCTGGGGCGGTGGGTTCACCCCTCCACTTT.

In its sample, this clonotype was seen a few times. The chain links TRBV2 to TRBJ2-7; D remains unclear. Trimming cost V 6 bases and J 4 bases, with 10 bases left between them. The CDR3 is 12 residues long. The germline V gene has CDR1 SNHLY and CDR2 FYNNEI. Here the CDR3 DNA reads TGTGCCAGCAGCCCTGTTGGGTACGAGCAGTACTTC. Translation: CASSPVGYEQYF.

The chain carries TRBV5-1 and TRBJ2-7; 9 bases are shared with TRBD1. The trim removed 7 bases at V and 5 bases at J, leaving 7 bases unmatched. The CDR3 covers 13 residues. Germline V gene sequence: CDR1 SGHRS, CDR2 YFSETQ. The CDR3 protein is CASGTGTGNEQYF. CDR3 DNA sequence: TGCGCCAGCGGGACCGGGACAGGGAACGAGCAGTACTTC.

This clonotype was counted only a few times. The J gene is TRBJ1-5, the V gene TRBV20-1, with 8 bases lining up with TRBD1. In germline, CDR1 is DFQATT, CDR2 SNEGSKA (reference sequence). The CDR3 runs 13 residues. V dropped 5 bases and J dropped 5; count of bases not matched to a gene: 5. CDR3 bases: TGCAGTGCTTCCCCCAGGGGGCATCAGCCCCAGCATTTT. This encodes CSASPRGHQPQHF.

This clonotype was recorded a few times. The chain joins TRBV5-1 to TRBJ2-1; 8 positions agree with TRBD1. J was trimmed by 9 bases and V by 0 bases; bases with no gene match: 5. The CDR3 totals 14 residues. Germline loops: CDR1 SGHRS, CDR2 YFSETQ. This chain's CDR3 is CASSLDRGLGEQFF. CDR3 coding DNA: TGCGCCAGCAGCTTGGACAGGGGGTTGGGTGAGCAGTTCTTC.

The rearrangement uses TRBV2 and TRBJ1-4, with 7 bases aligning to TRBD1. This CDR3 is built from 14 residues. The germline gives CDR1 SNHLY, CDR2 FYNNEI. With 9 bases clipped from V and 5 bases from J, the junction kept 9 bases outside the gene matches. In DNA form, the CDR3 reads TGTGCCAGTACGCTGGGACAGTCGAATGAAAAACTGTTTTTT. Its protein product is CASTLGQSNEKLFF.